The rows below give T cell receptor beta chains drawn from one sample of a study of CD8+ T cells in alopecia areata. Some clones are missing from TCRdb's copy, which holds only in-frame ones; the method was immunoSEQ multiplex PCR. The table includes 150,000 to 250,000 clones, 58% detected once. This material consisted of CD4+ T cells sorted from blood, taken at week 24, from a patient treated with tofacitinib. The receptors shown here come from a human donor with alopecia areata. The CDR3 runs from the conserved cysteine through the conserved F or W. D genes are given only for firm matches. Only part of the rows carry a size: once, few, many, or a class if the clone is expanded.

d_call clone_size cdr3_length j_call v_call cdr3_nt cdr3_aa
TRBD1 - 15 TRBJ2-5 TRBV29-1 TGCAGCGTTGAAGAATGGCCAGGGGGCTCAGAGACCCAGTACTTC CSVEEWPGGSETQYF
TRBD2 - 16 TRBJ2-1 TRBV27 TGTGCCAGCAGGATGCTCAGGACTAGCGGAGACAATGAGCAGTTCTTC CASRMLRTSGDNEQFF
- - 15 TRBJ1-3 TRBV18 TGTGCCAGCTCACTTTTCAGCGACTCTGGAAACACCATATATTTT CASSLFSDSGNTIYF
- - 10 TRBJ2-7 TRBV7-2 TGTGCCAGCAGCTTCAACGAGCAGTACTTC CASSFNEQYF
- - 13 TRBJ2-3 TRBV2 TGTGCCAGCAGTGCACAGGATCTTGATACGCAGTATTTT CASSAQDLDTQYF
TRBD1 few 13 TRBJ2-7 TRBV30 TGTGCCTGGAGTAGGGGACAGGACTACGAGCAGTACTTC CAWSRGQDYEQYF
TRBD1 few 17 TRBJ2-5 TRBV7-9 TGTGCCAGCAGCTTTGATAGGGACAGGGGGCGCAAAGAGACCCAGTACTTC CASSFDRDRGRKETQYF
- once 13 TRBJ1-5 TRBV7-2 TGTGCCAGCAGCACTCACAGGGCTCAGCCCCAGCATTTT CASSTHRAQPQHF
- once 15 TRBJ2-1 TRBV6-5 TGTGCCAGCCGACCCGGGACTGGCACCTACAATGAGCAGTTCTTC CASRPGTGTYNEQFF
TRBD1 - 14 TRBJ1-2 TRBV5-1 TGCGCCAGCAGTCAAGGAGGGGGCGACTATGGCTACACCTTC CASSQGGGDYGYTF
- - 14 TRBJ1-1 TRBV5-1 TGCGCCAGCAGCTTGGAGGCAGCAGCCACTGAAGCTTTCTTT CASSLEAAATEAFF
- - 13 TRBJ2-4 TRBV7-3 TGTGCCAGCAGCTTAGGGGGAGAAAACATTCAGTACTTC CASSLGGENIQYF
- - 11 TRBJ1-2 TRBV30 TGTGCCTGGGGGCAGGGGCATGGCTACACCTTC CAWGQGHGYTF
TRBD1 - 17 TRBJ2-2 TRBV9 TGTGCCAGCAGCGCGGACAGGGCGAATGCGAACACCGGGGAGCTGTTTTTT CASSADRANANTGELFF
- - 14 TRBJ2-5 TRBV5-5 TGTGCCAGCAGCGCAGGGCCAGATCAAGAGACCCAGTACTTC CASSAGPDQETQYF
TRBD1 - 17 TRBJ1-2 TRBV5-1 TGCGCCAGCAGCTTGGGCGCGGGGGGACAGCTAAACTATGGCTACACCTTC CASSLGAGGQLNYGYTF
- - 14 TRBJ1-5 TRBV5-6 TGTGCCAGCACGGCGAGAGTAGGAAATCAGCCCCAGCATTTT CASTARVGNQPQHF
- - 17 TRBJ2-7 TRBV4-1 TGCGCCAGCAGCCATCCCGCTAACTGGGGGGAAGTGTACGAGCAGTACTTC CASSHPANWGEVYEQYF
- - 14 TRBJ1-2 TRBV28 TGTGCCAGCAGTTTGGGGACTATGGGTTATGGCTACACCTTC CASSLGTMGYGYTF
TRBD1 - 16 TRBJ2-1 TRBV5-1 TGCGCCAGCAGCTTGGTTACAGGGGGCGTCAACAATGAGCAGTTCTTC CASSLVTGGVNNEQFF
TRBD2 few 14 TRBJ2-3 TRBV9 TGTGCCAGCAGTTACGTCGGGGGGACAGATACGCAGTATTTT CASSYVGGTDTQYF
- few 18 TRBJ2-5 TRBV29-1 TGCAGCGTCGAGGAGTTAGCCGGAGGGGGGGGGATCCAAGAGACCCAGTACTTC CSVEELAGGGGIQETQYF
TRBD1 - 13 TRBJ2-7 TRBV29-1 TGCAGCGTTGAAGCCGGGACAGGGGCCGGGCAGTACTTC CSVEAGTGAGQYF
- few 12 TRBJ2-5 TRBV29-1 TGCAGCTCAATGGTCTTGGGGGAGACCCAGTACTTC CSSMVLGETQYF
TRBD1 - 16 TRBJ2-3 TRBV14 TGTGCCAGCAGCCAACCGGCACAGGGGTGGGACGATACGCAGTATTTT CASSQPAQGWDDTQYF
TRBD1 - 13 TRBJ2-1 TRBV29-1 TGCAGCGTTGCGACAGGGGGAAACTATGAGCAGTTCTTC CSVATGGNYEQFF
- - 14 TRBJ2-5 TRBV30 TGTGCCTGGAGCTTAGGCTACCTTAAAGAGACCCAGTACTTC CAWSLGYLKETQYF
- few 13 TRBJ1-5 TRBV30 TGTGCCTGGACTGCAGGGACCAATCAGCCCCAGCATTTT CAWTAGTNQPQHF
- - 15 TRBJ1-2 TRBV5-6 TGTGCCAGCAGCCTCCCCGGGGGGCGGGACTATGGCTACACCTTC CASSLPGGRDYGYTF
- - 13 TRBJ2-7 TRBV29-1 TGCAGCGTTGCCCACAGGGGAGGTTACGAGCAGTACTTC CSVAHRGGYEQYF
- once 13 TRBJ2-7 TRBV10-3 TGTGCCATCAGAGAAACAGGGGAGGGCGAGCAGTACTTC CAIRETGEGEQYF
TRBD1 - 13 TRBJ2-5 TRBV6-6 TGTGCCAGCAGACCGACAGGGAAAGAGACCCAGTACTTC CASRPTGKETQYF
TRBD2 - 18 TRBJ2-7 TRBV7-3 TGTGCCAGCAGCTACGGGACTAGCGGGAGGGCCGGGGCCTACGAGCAGTACTTC CASSYGTSGRAGAYEQYF
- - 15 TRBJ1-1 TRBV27 TGTGCCAGCAGCTTCTCGGCAGGGCGGAACACTGAAGCTTTCTTT CASSFSAGRNTEAFF
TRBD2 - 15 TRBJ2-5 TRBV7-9 TGTGCCAGCAGCCTAGCGGGGCGCTACCAAGAGACCCAGTACTTC CASSLAGRYQETQYF
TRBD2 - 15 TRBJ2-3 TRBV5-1 TGCGCCAGCAGCGGGACTAGCGGCGATAGTGGTACGCAGTATTTT CASSGTSGDSGTQYF
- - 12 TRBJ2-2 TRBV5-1 TGCGCCAGCAGCCTAAACGTCGGGGAGCTGTTTTTT CASSLNVGELFF
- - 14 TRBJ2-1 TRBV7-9 TGTGCCAGCAGCTTAAGCAGGGCTTACAATGAGCAGTTCTTC CASSLSRAYNEQFF
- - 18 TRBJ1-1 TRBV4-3 TGCGCCAGCAGCCAAGATCGGTCAGGGGCACGCATGAACACTGAAGCTTTCTTT CASSQDRSGARMNTEAFF
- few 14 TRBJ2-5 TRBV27 TGTGCCAGCAGCACTTACCTTGGGGGAGAGACCCAGTACTTC CASSTYLGGETQYF
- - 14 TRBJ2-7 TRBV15 TGTGCCACCAGCAGAGATGGGGGGCTAGACGAGCAGTACTTC CATSRDGGLDEQYF
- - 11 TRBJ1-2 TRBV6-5 TGTGCCAGCAGTCTCTCGGAAGGCTACACCTTC CASSLSEGYTF
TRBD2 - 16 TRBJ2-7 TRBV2 TGTGCCAGCAGTGGGAAAAGCGGGAGGGCGGGCTACGAGCAGTACTTC CASSGKSGRAGYEQYF
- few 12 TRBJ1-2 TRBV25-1 TGTGCCAGCAGTGGGGTTGGGCTTGGCTACACCTTC CASSGVGLGYTF
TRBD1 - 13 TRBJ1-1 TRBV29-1 TGCAGCGTAGGGACAGGGCCGAACACTGAAGCTTTCTTT CSVGTGPNTEAFF
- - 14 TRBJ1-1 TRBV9 TGTGCCAGCAGCGCACACGACAGGAACACTGAAGCTTTCTTT CASSAHDRNTEAFF
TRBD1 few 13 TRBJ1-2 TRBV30 TGTGCCTGGACCAGGGGGCTCGACTATGGCTACACCTTC CAWTRGLDYGYTF
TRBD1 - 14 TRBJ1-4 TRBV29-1 TGCAGCGGGTGGGATGGACAGGGTGGAGAAAAACTGTTTTTT CSGWDGQGGEKLFF
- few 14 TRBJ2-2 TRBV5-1 TGCGCCAGCAGCTTGGTGCAAGAGAACGGGGAGCTGTTTTTT CASSLVQENGELFF
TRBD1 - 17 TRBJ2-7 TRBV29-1 TGCAGCGTGCGAAATGGTGCAGACAGGGGAGTTTCAGACGAGCAGTACTTC CSVRNGADRGVSDEQYF
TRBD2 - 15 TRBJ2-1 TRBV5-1 TGCGCCAGCAGCACGAGCGGGAGAAACTACAATGAGCAGTTCTTC CASSTSGRNYNEQFF
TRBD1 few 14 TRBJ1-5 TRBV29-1 TGCAGCGTTCAGGCCGGGACAGGGGATCAGCCCCAGCATTTT CSVQAGTGDQPQHF
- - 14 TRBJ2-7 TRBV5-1 TGCGCCAGCAGCTTTTCCGGGAGCTCCTACGAGCAGTACTTC CASSFSGSSYEQYF
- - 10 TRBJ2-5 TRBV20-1 TGCAGTGCTAATGAGGGGACCCAGTACTTC CSANEGTQYF